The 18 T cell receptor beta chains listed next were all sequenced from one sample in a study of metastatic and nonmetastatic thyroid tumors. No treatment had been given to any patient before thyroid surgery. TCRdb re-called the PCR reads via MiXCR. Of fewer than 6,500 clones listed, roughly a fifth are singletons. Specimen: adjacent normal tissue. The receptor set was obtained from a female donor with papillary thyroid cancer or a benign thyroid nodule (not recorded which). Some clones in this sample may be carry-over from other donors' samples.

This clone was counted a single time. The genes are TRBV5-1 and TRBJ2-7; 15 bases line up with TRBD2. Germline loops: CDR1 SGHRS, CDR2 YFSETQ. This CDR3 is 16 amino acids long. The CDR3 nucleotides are TGCGAAAGCAGCTCTAGGACTAGCGGGAGGGCATACGAGCAGTACTTC. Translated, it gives CESSSRTSGRAYEQYF.

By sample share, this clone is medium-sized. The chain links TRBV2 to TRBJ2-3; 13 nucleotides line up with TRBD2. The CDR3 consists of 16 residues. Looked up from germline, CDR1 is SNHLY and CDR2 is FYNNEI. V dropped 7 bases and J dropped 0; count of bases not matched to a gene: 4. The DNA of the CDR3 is TGTGCCAGCAAACCGGGACTAGCGGGGAGCACAGATACGCAGTATTTT. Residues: CASKPGLAGSTDTQYF. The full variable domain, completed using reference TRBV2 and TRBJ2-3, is EPEVTQTPSHQVTQMGQEVILRCVPISNHLYFYWYRQILGQKVEFLVSFYNNEISEKSEIFDDQFSVERPDGSNFTLKIRSTKLEDSAMYFCASKPGLAGSTDTQYFGPGTRLTVL.

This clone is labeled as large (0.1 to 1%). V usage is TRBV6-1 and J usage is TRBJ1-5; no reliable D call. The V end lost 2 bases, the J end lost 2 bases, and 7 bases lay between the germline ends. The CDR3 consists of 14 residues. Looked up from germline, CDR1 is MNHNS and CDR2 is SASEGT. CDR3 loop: CASSESGGNQPQHF. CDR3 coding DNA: TGTGCCAGCAGTGAAAGTGGGGGCAATCAGCCCCAGCATTTT.

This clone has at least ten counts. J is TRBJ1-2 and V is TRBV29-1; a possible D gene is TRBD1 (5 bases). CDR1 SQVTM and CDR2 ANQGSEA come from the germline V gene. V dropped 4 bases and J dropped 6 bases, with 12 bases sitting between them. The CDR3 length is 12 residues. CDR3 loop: CSVADIWDGYTF. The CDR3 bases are TGCAGCGTTGCGGACATTTGGGATGGCTACACCTTC.

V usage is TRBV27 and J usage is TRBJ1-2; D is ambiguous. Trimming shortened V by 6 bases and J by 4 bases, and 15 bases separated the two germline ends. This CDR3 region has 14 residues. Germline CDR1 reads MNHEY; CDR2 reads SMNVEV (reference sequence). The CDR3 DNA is TGTGCCAGCAGACCCTATGGCAGCTCCTATGGCTACACCTTC. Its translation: CASRPYGSSYGYTF.

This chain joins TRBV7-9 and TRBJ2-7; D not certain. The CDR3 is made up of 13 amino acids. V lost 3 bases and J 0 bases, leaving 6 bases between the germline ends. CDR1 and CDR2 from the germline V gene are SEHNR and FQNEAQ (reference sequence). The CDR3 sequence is CASSFIPSYEQYF. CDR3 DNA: TGTGCCAGCAGCTTCATCCCCTCCTACGAGCAGTACTTC. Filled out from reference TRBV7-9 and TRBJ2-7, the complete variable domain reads DTGVSQNPRHKITKRGQNVTFRCDPISEHNRLYWYRQTLGQGPEFLTYFQNEAQLEKSRLLSDRFSAERPKGSFSTLEIQRTEQGDSAMYLCASSFIPSYEQYFGPGTRLTVT.

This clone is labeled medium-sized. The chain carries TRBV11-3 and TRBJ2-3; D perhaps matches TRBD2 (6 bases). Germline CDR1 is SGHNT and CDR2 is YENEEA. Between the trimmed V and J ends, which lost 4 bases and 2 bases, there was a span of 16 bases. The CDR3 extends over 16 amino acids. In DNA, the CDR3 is TGTGCCAGCAGCTCACCCTCGGGACTCTCCACAGATACGCAGTATTTT. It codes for CASSSPSGLSTDTQYF.

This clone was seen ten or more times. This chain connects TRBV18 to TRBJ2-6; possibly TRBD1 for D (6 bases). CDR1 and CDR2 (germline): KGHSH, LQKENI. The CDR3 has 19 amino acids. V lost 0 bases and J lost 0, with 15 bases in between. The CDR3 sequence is CASSPPGATPNSGANVLTF. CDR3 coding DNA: TGTGCCAGCTCACCACCGGGGGCCACGCCCAACTCTGGGGCCAACGTCCTGACTTTC.

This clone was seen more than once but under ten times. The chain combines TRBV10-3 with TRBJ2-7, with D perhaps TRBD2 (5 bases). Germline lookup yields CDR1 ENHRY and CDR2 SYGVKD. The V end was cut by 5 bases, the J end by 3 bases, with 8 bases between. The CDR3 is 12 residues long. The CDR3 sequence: CAISPGVYEQYF. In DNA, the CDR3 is TGTGCCATCAGTCCCGGGGTCTACGAGCAGTACTTC.

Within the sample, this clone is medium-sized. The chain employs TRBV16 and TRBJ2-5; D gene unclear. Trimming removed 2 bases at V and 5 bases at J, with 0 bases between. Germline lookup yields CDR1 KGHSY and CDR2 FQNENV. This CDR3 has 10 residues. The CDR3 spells CASSQETQYF. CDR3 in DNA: TGTGCCAGCAGCCAAGAGACCCAGTACTTC. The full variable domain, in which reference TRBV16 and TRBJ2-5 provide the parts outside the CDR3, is GEEVAQTPKHLVRGEGQKAKLYCAPIKGHSYVFWYQQVLKNEFKFLISFQNENVFDETGMPKERFSAKCLPNSPCSLEIQATKLEDSAVYFCASSQETQYFGPGTRLLVL.

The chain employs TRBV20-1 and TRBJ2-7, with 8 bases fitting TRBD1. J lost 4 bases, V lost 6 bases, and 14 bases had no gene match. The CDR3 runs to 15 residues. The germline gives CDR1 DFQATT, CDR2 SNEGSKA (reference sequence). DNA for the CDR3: TGCAGTGCGACCCACCCGGACAGGGCCCGTTACGAGCAGTACTTC. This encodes CSATHPDRARYEQYF.

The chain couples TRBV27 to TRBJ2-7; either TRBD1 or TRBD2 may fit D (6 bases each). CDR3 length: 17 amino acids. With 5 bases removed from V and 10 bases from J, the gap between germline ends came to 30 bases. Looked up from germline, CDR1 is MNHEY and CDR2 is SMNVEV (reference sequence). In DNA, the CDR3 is TGTGCCAGCAGTCCCAAACGGGACATCTTAATGGACTACTATCAGTACTTC. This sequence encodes CASSPKRDILMDYYQYF.

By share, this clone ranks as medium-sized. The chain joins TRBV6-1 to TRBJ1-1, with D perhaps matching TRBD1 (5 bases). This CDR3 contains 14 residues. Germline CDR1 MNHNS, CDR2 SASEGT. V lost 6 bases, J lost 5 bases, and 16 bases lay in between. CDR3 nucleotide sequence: TGTGCCAGCAGCCCCGCAGGGTTTTATACTGAAGCTTTCTTT. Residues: CASSPAGFYTEAFF.

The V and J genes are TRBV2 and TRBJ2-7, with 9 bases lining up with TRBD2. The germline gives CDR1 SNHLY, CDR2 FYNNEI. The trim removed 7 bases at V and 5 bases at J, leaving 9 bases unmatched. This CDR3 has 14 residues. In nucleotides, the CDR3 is TGTGCCAGCAACGAAGCGGGGGGCACGGACGAGCAGTACTTC. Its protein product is CASNEAGGTDEQYF. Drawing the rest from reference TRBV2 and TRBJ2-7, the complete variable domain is EPEVTQTPSHQVTQMGQEVILRCVPISNHLYFYWYRQILGQKVEFLVSFYNNEISEKSEIFDDQFSVERPDGSNFTLKIRSTKLEDSAMYFCASNEAGGTDEQYFGPGTRLTVT.

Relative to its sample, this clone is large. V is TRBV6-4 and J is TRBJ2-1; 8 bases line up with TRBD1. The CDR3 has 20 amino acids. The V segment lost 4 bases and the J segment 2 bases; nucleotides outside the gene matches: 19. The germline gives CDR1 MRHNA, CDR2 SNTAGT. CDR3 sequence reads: CASSARHYKETGEAYNEQFF. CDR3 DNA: TGTGCCAGCAGTGCCCGACATTATAAAGAGACAGGGGAGGCCTACAATGAGCAGTTCTTC.

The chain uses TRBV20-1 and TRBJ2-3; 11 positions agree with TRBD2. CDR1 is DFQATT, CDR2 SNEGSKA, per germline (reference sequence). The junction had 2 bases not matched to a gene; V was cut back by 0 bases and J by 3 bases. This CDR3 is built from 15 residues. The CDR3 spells CSARERTSGTDTQYF. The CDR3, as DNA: TGCAGTGCTAGAGAAAGGACTAGCGGGACAGATACGCAGTATTTT.

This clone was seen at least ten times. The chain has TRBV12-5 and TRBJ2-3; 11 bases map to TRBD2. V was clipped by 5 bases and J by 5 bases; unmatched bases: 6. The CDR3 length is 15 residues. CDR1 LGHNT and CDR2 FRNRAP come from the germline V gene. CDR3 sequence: CASGPSGLAVDTQYF. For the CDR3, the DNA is TGTGCTAGTGGTCCCTCGGGACTAGCGGTAGATACGCAGTATTTT.

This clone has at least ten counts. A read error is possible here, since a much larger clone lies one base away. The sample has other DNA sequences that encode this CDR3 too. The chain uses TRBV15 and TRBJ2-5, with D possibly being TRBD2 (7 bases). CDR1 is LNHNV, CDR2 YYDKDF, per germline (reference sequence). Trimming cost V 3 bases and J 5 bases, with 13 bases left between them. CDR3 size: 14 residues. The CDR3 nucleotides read TGTGCCACCAGCAGGGGAGGGGGTAAGGAGACCCAGTACTTC. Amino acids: CATSRGGGKETQYF.